These 8 T cell receptor beta chains were sequenced from one sample in a study of blood T cell repertoires in COVID-19. Sequenced by immunoSEQ multiplex PCR; TCRdb stores in-frame clones only, minus some. The sample yields approximately 130,000 clones, around 79% seen once. The sequencing sample was made of peripheral blood. These receptor sequences come from a man older than 75 with acute or convalescent COVID-19.

This rearrangement joins TRBV29-1 to TRBJ2-2; TRBD1 aligns across 7 bases. Germline trimming cut 6 bases from V and 6 bases from J; bases unmatched to any gene: 13. Germline V gene sequence: CDR1 SQVTM, CDR2 ANQGSEA. The length of the CDR3 is 15 residues. CDR3 DNA: TGCAGCGTACTAAGGACAGGTATCAGATCCGGGGAGCTGTTTTTT. It codes for CSVLRTGIRSGELFF.

The chain employs TRBV6-6 and TRBJ2-2; 9 positions match TRBD1. Germline assignment: CDR1 MNHNY and CDR2 SVGAGI (reference sequence). The CDR3 loop spans 14 amino acids. J lost 3 bases, V lost 8 bases, and 4 bases had no gene match. Written as DNA, the CDR3 is TGTGCCAGCGGGGGACAGGGCGACACCGGGGAGCTGTTTTTT. Its translation: CASGGQGDTGELFF.

This chain uses TRBV5-1 with TRBJ2-3, with D possibly being TRBD2 (6 bases). The V gene's germline CDR1 is SGHRS and CDR2 YFSETQ. The CDR3 is 14 residues long. The V gene lost 4 bases and the J gene lost 0 bases, with 9 bases spanning the gap. The CDR3 region has the DNA TGCGCCAGCAGCCCTCGGGGGAGCACAGATACGCAGTATTTT. Protein sequence: CASSPRGSTDTQYF.

The CDR3 coding sequence is TGTGCCAGCAGACCTGACAGAACGGTGAACACTGAAGCTTTCTTT. It is translated as CASRPDRTVNTEAFF. The chain uses TRBV7-2 and TRBJ1-1; maybe TRBD1 (5 bases). The length of the CDR3 is 15 residues. The V gene lost 6 bases and the J gene lost 0 bases, with 14 bases spanning the gap. Germline V CDR1 and CDR2: SGHTA, FQGNSA.

V usage is TRBV7-9 and J usage is TRBJ1-2; no clear D. This CDR3 comprises 15 residues. In germline, CDR1 is SEHNR, CDR2 FQNEAQ (reference sequence). Between the trimmed V and J ends, which lost 0 bases and 0 bases, there was a span of 8 bases. In DNA, the CDR3 is TGTGCCAGCAGCTTAGCTCGGGGATCTAACTATGGCTACACCTTC. Encoded protein: CASSLARGSNYGYTF.

The chain joins TRBV5-1 to TRBJ2-6; TRBD1 matches 11 bases. Germline V gene data show CDR1 as SGHRS and CDR2 as YFSETQ. The V and J ends lost 3 bases and 4 bases, in that order; junction bases with no gene match: 3. CDR3 length equals 16 residues. The CDR3 nucleotides are TGCGCCAGCAGCTGGACAGGGGGCACCGGGGCCAACGTCCTGACTTTC. Translation: CASSWTGGTGANVLTF.

Only a few counts were recorded for this clone. V usage is TRBV19 and J usage is TRBJ2-1; D may be TRBD1 (6 bases). Trimming shortened V by 8 bases and J by 5 bases, and 16 bases separated the two germline ends. CDR3 length equals 14 residues. Germline V gene data show CDR1 as LNHDA and CDR2 as SQIVND (reference sequence). CDR3 residues: CASSRGRENNEQFF. DNA of the CDR3: TGTGCCAGTTCCAGGGGCAGGGAAAACAATGAGCAGTTCTTC.

V is TRBV2 and J is TRBJ1-1, with TRBD1 matching 7 bases. The trim removed 4 bases at V and 3 bases at J, leaving 5 bases unmatched. CDR1 is SNHLY and CDR2 is FYNNEI in the germline V gene. The CDR3 covers 14 residues. The CDR3 DNA reads TGTGCCAGCAGTGGGGACAGCTCTTACACTGAAGCTTTCTTT. Protein product: CASSGDSSYTEAFF.